The T cell receptor beta chain described here comes from a study of T cell responses to AZD1222 COVID-19 vaccine. Trimming took 4 bases from V and 7 from J, leaving 5 bases between them. The CDR3 loop spans 11 amino acids. CDR1 MGHDK and CDR2 SYGVNS come from the germline V gene. A word on this clone: Its antigen remains unidentified.

General observations from the study: Reports say nearly half of spike-specific TCRs go after unmutated variant regions. Baseline seropositivity occurred in only a handful of AZD1222 recipients. Spike as a whole was targeted by vaccine-associated CD4 TCRs, dominant at 160-218 and 743-854. The donor cohort was predominantly white British with a female majority, and clonal diversity may have been underestimated.

TCRdb's table, derived via immunoSEQ multiplex PCR, lists solely in-frame clones and lacks some. The data contain 150,000 or so clones, approximately 90% of them singletons. The rearrangement links TRBV25-1 to TRBJ2-1; D not resolved. The sequencing used peripheral blood, collected 28 days after the second AZD1222 dose. The receptor was derived from an adult who received the AZD1222 COVID-19 vaccine. The CDR3 here is CASSGRNEQFF. For the CDR3, the DNA is TGTGCCAGCAGTGGCCGGAATGAGCAGTTCTTC.